The 21 T cell receptor beta chains listed next were all sequenced from one sample in a study of beta chain features in type 1 diabetes. Notes on the study in general: Shorter TCRB CDR3s, moderately but significantly so, marked every one of the four CD4+ subsets in Type 1 diabetes patients.

No antigen has been identified for these receptors. Expressed TCRB transcripts got sequenced, as all isolated RNA was reverse transcribed. Sequenced by immunoSEQ multiplex PCR; TCRdb stores in-frame clones only, minus some. The table includes about 370,000 clones, about 10% detected once. Material for sequencing was central memory CD4+ T cells from blood. Every receptor here comes from a man aged 25-45 years with type 1 diabetes.

This clone was counted ten times or more. V gene TRBV9 combines with J gene TRBJ2-5, with D possibly being TRBD2 (5 bases). The germline V and J ends were trimmed by 3 bases and 2 bases, with 11 bases remaining between them. The V gene's germline CDR1 is SGDLS and CDR2 YYNGEE. The CDR3 runs 14 residues. The CDR3 bases are TGTGCCAGCAGCGGAGGGTCTGTACAAGAGACCCAGTACTTC. It codes for CASSGGSVQETQYF. The complete variable domain, with remaining parts taken from reference TRBV9 and TRBJ2-5, reads DSGVTQTPKHLITATGQRVTLRCSPRSGDLSVYWYQQSLDQGLQFLIQYYNGEERAKGNILERFSAQQFPDLHSELNLSSLELGDSALYFCASSGGSVQETQYFGPGTRLLVL.

This clone was seen only a few times. The chain has TRBV2 and TRBJ2-2; 8 bases map to TRBD2. J lost 4 bases, V lost 7 bases, and 8 bases had no gene match. The germline V gene has CDR1 SNHLY and CDR2 FYNNEI. The CDR3 totals 15 residues. The CDR3 region is CASTERSGGTGELFF. The DNA for the CDR3 is TGTGCCAGCACCGAGCGGAGCGGGGGCACCGGGGAGCTGTTTTTT. The complete variable domain, with remaining parts taken from reference TRBV2 and TRBJ2-2, reads EPEVTQTPSHQVTQMGQEVILRCVPISNHLYFYWYRQILGQKVEFLVSFYNNEISEKSEIFDDQFSVERPDGSNFTLKIRSTKLEDSAMYFCASTERSGGTGELFFGEGSRLTVL.

This clone showed up many times. The chain uses TRBV27 and TRBJ2-7; D gene uncertain. The CDR3 runs to 13 residues. Trimming removed 7 bases at V and 0 bases at J, with 10 bases between. Germline V gene data show CDR1 as MNHEY and CDR2 as SMNVEV (reference sequence). CDR3 bases: TGTGCCAGCAAGACGACGGACTCCTACGAGCAGTACTTC. Its translation is CASKTTDSYEQYF.

The chain is built from TRBV11-1 and TRBJ2-7; 9 bases match TRBD1. Germline V gene lookup returns CDR1 SGHAT and CDR2 FQDESV (reference sequence). This CDR3 spans 17 amino acids. The junction had 11 bases not matched to a gene; V was cut back by 2 bases and J by 3 bases. The CDR3 protein is CASSLLWGQGSFYEQYF. Here the CDR3 DNA reads TGTGCCAGCAGCTTACTGTGGGGACAGGGAAGTTTCTACGAGCAGTACTTC.

This clone was seen repeatedly, ten times or more. CDR3 region: CATSRGEDGTEAFF. CDR3 DNA sequence: TGTGCCACCAGCAGAGGAGAAGATGGCACTGAAGCTTTCTTT. The gene calls are TRBV15 and TRBJ1-1; D gene ambiguous. Trimming shortened V by 1 base and J by 4 bases, and 10 bases separated the two germline ends. Germline V gives CDR1 LNHNV, CDR2 YYDKDF (reference sequence). There are 14 residues in the CDR3.

V and J are TRBV7-2 and TRBJ2-7; 9 bases align to TRBD1. Germline V CDR1 and CDR2: SGHTA, FQGNSA. With V trimmed by 2 bases and J by 4 bases, 6 bases remained unmatched. The CDR3 totals 15 residues. This CDR3 reads CASSLPGQGRYEQYF. The CDR3 nucleotides read TGTGCCAGCAGCTTACCGGGACAGGGTCGTTACGAGCAGTACTTC.

This clone was observed a few times. V and J are TRBV30 and TRBJ1-2; tentative D call: TRBD1 (6 bases). The CDR3 extends over 14 amino acids. Trimming stripped 4 bases from V and 5 bases from J, with 17 bases between. CDR1 and CDR2 (germline): GTSNPN, SVGIG (reference sequence). The CDR3 region has the DNA TGTGCCTGGATATATCCGGGGGCGCGTTATGGCTACACCTTC. Its protein product is CAWIYPGARYGYTF.

This clone came up many times. V is TRBV2 and J is TRBJ2-1; TRBD2 matches 7 bases. From germline, CDR1 is SNHLY and CDR2 FYNNEI. The CDR3 is 13 amino acids. V dropped 0 bases and J dropped 15; count of bases not matched to a gene: 8. Written as DNA, the CDR3 is TGTGCCAGCAGTGAAGCAAGACTAGCCACTCGGTTCTTC. Translation: CASSEARLATRFF.

Comment on this clone: Other DNA sequences within the sample encode an identical CDR3. In DNA, the CDR3 is TGTGCCAGCAGCTCATCCACAGATACGCAGTATTTT. Amino acid sequence: CASSSSTDTQYF. The chain employs TRBV11-3 and TRBJ2-3, with D unclear. Trimming removed 4 bases at V and 2 bases at J, with 4 bases between. Germline V gene sequence: CDR1 SGHNT, CDR2 YENEEA. The CDR3 has 12 residues.

The chain joins TRBV4-3 to TRBJ1-2; D call uncertain. From germline, CDR1 is LGHNA and CDR2 YSLEER. The CDR3 extends over 14 amino acids. Trimming left V 6 bases short and J 2 bases short, with 13 bases between. The CDR3 here is CASSQRFFNYGYTF. The CDR3 coding sequence is TGCGCCAGCAGTCAAAGGTTCTTCAACTATGGCTACACCTTC.

This rearrangement joins TRBV6-5 to TRBJ2-3; 8 bases fit TRBD2. Looked up from germline, CDR1 is MNHEY and CDR2 is SVGAGI. The CDR3 consists of 16 residues. J was trimmed by 0 bases and V by 0 bases; bases with no gene match: 2. The CDR3 DNA sequence: TGTGCCAGCAGTTACTCTAGCGGGGAGAGCACAGATACGCAGTATTTT. Translation gives CASSYSSGESTDTQYF.

At least ten counts were recorded for this clone. The gene calls are TRBV7-3 and TRBJ2-2; D not certain. The CDR3 has 15 amino acids. Between the trimmed V and J ends, which lost 5 bases and 2 bases, there was a span of 12 bases. Looked up from germline, CDR1 is SGHTA and CDR2 is FQGTGA. This chain's CDR3 is CASSPDVYNTGELFF. CDR3 DNA sequence: TGTGCCAGCAGCCCGGACGTATACAACACCGGGGAGCTGTTTTTT.

This clone was detected many times. The chain is built from TRBV30 and TRBJ2-1; D gene uncertain. V lost 4 bases, J lost 4 bases, and 5 bases lay in between. Germline V gene lookup returns CDR1 GTSNPN and CDR2 SVGIG (reference sequence). The CDR3 runs 11 residues. The CDR3 is CAWTHYNEQFF. The CDR3 DNA reads TGTGCCTGGACTCATTACAATGAGCAGTTCTTC.

The table lists this clone with a few counts. The rearrangement uses TRBV7-2 and TRBJ2-5, with D possibly being TRBD2 (6 bases). There are 13 residues in the CDR3. Trimming stripped 3 bases from V and 3 bases from J, with 8 bases between. Germline CDR1 SGHTA, CDR2 FQGNSA. The CDR3 spells CASSFSGEETQYF. For the CDR3, the DNA is TGTGCCAGCAGCTTCTCGGGAGAAGAGACCCAGTACTTC.

This chain uses TRBV5-8 with TRBJ2-3, with D perhaps matching TRBD2 (6 bases). V lost 4 bases and J 2 bases, leaving 14 bases between the germline ends. Germline CDR1 is SGHTS and CDR2 is YDEGEE. The CDR3 loop spans 15 amino acids. In DNA form, the CDR3 reads TGTGCCAGCAGCCCGGGAGTCCTCGTCACAGATACGCAGTATTTT. Translating it yields CASSPGVLVTDTQYF. Full variable domain (missing parts from reference TRBV5-8 and TRBJ2-3): EAGVTQSPTHLIKTRGQQATLRCSPISGHTSVYWYQQALGLGLQFLLWYDEGEERNRGNFPPRFSGRQFPNYSSELNVNALELEDSALYLCASSPGVLVTDTQYFGPGTRLTVL.

The V gene is TRBV27, the J gene TRBJ2-3; 10 nucleotides align to TRBD2. The J segment lost 2 bases and the V segment lost 5 bases, leaving 4 bases of the junction unmatched. CDR1 is MNHEY, CDR2 SMNVEV, per germline (reference sequence). The CDR3 length is 15 residues. The CDR3 reads CASSKLAGFTDTQYF. CDR3 nucleotide sequence: TGTGCCAGCAGTAAACTAGCGGGGTTCACAGATACGCAGTATTTT.

This clone was observed a few times. This chain joins TRBV11-2 and TRBJ2-5, with 7 positions matching TRBD2. Trimming removed 5 bases from V and 2 bases from J; junction bases left unmatched: 8. The CDR3 has 15 residues. Germline lookup yields CDR1 SGHAT and CDR2 FQNNGV. The CDR3 is CASSRASGKQETQYF. CDR3 coding DNA: TGTGCCAGCAGCCGGGCTAGCGGAAAGCAAGAGACCCAGTACTTC.

This clone has just a few counts. This chain uses TRBV21-1 with TRBJ1-1; TRBD1 is the table's D call and was not checked against the DNA. TRBV21-1 is annotated as a pseudogene. There are 19 residues in the CDR3. The CDR3 here is CASSKEGTGVFNRALEAFF. The CDR3 region has the DNA TGTGCCAGCAGCAAGGAAGGGACAGGGGTTTTCAACCGGGCCCTTGAAGCTTTCTTT.

The chain recombines TRBV7-3 with TRBJ2-3, with TRBD2 identical over 8 bases. CDR1 SGHTA and CDR2 FQGTGA come from the germline V gene. The CDR3 is 12 amino acids. Unmatched junction bases numbered 5, after V lost 4 bases and J lost 11 bases. CDR3 DNA sequence: TGTGCCAGCAGCTCCCCCGGGGGGGTGCAGTATTTT. Amino acid sequence: CASSSPGGVQYF.

This clone appeared a few times. The chain is built from TRBV19 and TRBJ2-5, with 7 positions matching TRBD2. The J segment lost 5 bases and the V segment lost 4 bases, leaving 13 bases of the junction unmatched. Germline V lookup: CDR1 LNHDA, CDR2 SQIVND (reference sequence). The CDR3 loop spans 16 amino acids. The CDR3 nucleotides read TGTGCCAGTAGTAACAAACGGGGGAGGGCCCCCGAGACCCAGTACTTC. It encodes CASSNKRGRAPETQYF.

This clone was observed a few times. The V call is TRBV7-2, the J call TRBJ2-7; the D gene is possibly TRBD2 (5 bases). V lost 8 bases to trimming and J lost 5 bases, with 19 bases between them. CDR1 is SGHTA, CDR2 FQGNSA, per germline. The CDR3 covers 14 residues. The CDR3 protein is CASSISGRRDEQYF. The CDR3 bases are TGTGCCAGCTCTATAAGTGGCAGGCGGGACGAGCAGTACTTC.